The clone carrying this T cell receptor (beta chain) was detected once. What it binds is unknown. CDR3 length: 15 amino acids. Germline V CDR1 and CDR2: GTSNPN, SVGIG (reference sequence). The J segment lost 4 bases and the V segment lost 2 bases, leaving 6 bases of the junction unmatched. Treatment: oral pan-JAK inhibitor, 5-10 mg twice daily. CD4+ and CD8+ T cells were sorted from PBMCs. The data originate from a study of CD8+ T cells in alopecia areata. Whole-study results and caveats: On tofacitinib, scalp clonality and expanded CD8+ clones among top 100 fell significantly. Across lesional scalp, and particularly alopecia totalis/universalis, clonality surpassed that of normal scalp.

Sequencing used cDNA as its template, made by extracting RNA and reverse transcribing it. TCRdb keeps only in-frame clones here, not all; method: immunoSEQ multiplex PCR. Among over 150,000 clones listed, less than 70% were seen once. The chain recombines TRBV30 with TRBJ1-5; 9 bases map to TRBD1. The source of this sequence is a human donor with alopecia areata. The specimen comprised CD4+ T cells sorted from blood, sampled at week 24, from a patient treated with tofacitinib. CDR3 DNA: TGTGCCTGGAGTCGCGGGACAGGGAGGAATCAGCCCCAGCATTTT. Residues: CAWSRGTGRNQPQHF. The variable domain in full, with the rest retrieved from reference TRBV30 and TRBJ1-5, is SQTIHQWPATLVQPVGSPLSLECTVEGTSNPNLYWYRQAAGRGLQLLFYSVGIGQISSEVPQNLSASRPQDRQFILSSKKLLLSDSGFYLCAWSRGTGRNQPQHFGDGTRLSIL.